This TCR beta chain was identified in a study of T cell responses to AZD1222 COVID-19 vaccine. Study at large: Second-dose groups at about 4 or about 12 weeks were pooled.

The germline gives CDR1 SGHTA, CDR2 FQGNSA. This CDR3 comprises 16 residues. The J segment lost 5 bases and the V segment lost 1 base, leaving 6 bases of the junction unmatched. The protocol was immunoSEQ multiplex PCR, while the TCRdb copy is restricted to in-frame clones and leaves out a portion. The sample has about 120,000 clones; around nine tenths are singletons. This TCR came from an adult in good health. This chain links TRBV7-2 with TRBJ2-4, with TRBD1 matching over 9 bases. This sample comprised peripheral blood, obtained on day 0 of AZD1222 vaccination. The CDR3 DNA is TGTGCCAGCAGCTTAGTAACAGGGGGCTTTGAAAACATTCAGTACTTC. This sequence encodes CASSLVTGGFENIQYF.